The present T cell receptor beta chain was sequenced within a study of PD-1 blockade in mismatch repair-deficient tumors. Study-wide results and limits: Three of seven peptides expanded clones, giving about 130 unique blood TCRs.

Time point reported: 10-day in vitro stimulation with candidate neoantigen peptide 4. Each of 7 or 8 ELISpot-reactive candidate peptides was used for roughly 10-day stimulation. A no-peptide control culture served as baseline for clone fold changes. The data were produced by immunoSEQ multiplex PCR, yet TCRdb's version contains in-frame clones alone and is incomplete. The sample lists about 13,000 clones, 84% seen once, with approximately 20% in the top ten. The germline gives CDR1 GTSNPN, CDR2 SVGIG (reference sequence). The CDR3 length is 16 residues. V shed 2 bases and J 0 bases; nucleotides not matched to a gene: 7. Comment on this clone: The antigen is undetermined.

This receptor was identified in an adult with mismatch repair-deficient cancer. The rearrangement uses TRBV30 and TRBJ1-2; 9 nucleotides align to TRBD1. The sequenced sample was cells cultured in vitro, obtained from a patient treated with pembrolizumab. The CDR3 region is CAWSPQGATSNYGYTF. As DNA, the CDR3 is TGTGCCTGGAGTCCACAGGGGGCGACCTCTAACTATGGCTACACCTTC.